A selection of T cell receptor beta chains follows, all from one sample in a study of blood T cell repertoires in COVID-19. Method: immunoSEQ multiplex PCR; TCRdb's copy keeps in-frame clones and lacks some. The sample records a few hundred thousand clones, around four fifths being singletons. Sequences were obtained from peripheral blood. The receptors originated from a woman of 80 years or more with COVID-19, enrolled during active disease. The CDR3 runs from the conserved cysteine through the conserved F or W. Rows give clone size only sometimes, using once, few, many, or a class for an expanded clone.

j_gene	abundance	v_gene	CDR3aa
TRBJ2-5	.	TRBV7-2	CATQRGSQETQYF
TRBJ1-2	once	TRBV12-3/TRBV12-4	CASSARGGEGYTF
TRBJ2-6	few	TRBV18	CASSPGTGSSGANVLTF
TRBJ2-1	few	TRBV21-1	CASSFDRREWYNEQFF
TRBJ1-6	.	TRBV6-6	CASSYPMTGDSPLHF
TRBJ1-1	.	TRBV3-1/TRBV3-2	CASSQGRQSEAFF
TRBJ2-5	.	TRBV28	CASFPRDNQETQYF
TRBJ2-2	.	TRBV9	CASSVSRGTGELFF
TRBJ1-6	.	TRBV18	CASSADPAGNSPLHF
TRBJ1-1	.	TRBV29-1	CSANRVPEAFF
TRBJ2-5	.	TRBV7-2	CASSLVGTSSGETQYF
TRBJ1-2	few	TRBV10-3	CAIRVDRENYGYTF
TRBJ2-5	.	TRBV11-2	CASSLAGLPQETQYF
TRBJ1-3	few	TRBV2	CASRLDTGFRGNTIYF
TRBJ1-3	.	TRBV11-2	CASSLDGTESSGNTIYF
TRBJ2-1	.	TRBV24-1	CATGRLDNEQFF
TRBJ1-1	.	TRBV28	CASGRGGASGTEAFF
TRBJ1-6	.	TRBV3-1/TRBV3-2	CASSQGPHSPLHF
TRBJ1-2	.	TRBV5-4	CASSLVALSNYGYTF
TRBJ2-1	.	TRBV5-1	CASSVTSGGYNEQFF
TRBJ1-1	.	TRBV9	CASSGSGTRTGRNTEAFF
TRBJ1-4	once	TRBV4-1	CASSQDGGAATNEKLFF
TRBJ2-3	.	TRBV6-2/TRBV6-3	CASSYRGGRTDTQYF
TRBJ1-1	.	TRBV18	CASSLRQGNTEAFF
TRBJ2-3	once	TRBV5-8	CASSFPSASGGAGDTQYF
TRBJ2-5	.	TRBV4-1	CASSRGLQETQYF
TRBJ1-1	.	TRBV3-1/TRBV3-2	CASSRQGALSNTEAFF
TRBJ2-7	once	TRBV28	CASRTGGVSYEQYF
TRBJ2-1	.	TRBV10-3	CAIAPWVVGTSGPGNNEQFF
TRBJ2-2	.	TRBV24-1	CATSGTEINTGELFF
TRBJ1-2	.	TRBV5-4	CASSLQGTNYGYTF
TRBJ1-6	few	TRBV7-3	CASSHGSNSPLHF
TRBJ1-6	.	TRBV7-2	CASSPYRDYNSPLHF
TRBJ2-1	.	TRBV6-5	CASGGGSLGSNEQFF
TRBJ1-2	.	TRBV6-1	CASSDGGYGYTF
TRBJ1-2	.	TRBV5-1	CASSLDRGNYGYTF
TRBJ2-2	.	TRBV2	CASSRQAPGELFF
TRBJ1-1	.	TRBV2	CASRKAGNTEAFF
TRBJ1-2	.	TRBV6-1	CASSESGTGNGYTF
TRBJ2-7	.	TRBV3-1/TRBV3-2	CASSRTTGGSSYEQYF
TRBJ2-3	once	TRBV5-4	CASSLNGGPGDTQYF